The 12 T cell receptor beta chains presented below share a single source sample, sequenced in a study of neurological immune-mediated disorders (dated by TCRdb to about 2019). Library method: 5' RACE. Instrument on record: Illumina HiSeq 2500. TCRdb trimmed the raw reads at Q25, called clones with MiXCR and kept productive beta chains. Merged by CDR3 protein, the rows form single entries marked with the most common genes and DNA. The sample table holds under 130,000 distinct CDR3 sequences, of which 11% were seen once. Jointly, the top ten make up approximately 3.1% of the sample. Per the publication, the time point label means: longitudinal time-point 3. Material for sequencing was PBMCs. The receptors here all came from a female donor with HTLV-1-associated myelopathy (HAM/TSP).

In the case of this clonotype: It may be a read error: a sequence one base away is much more abundant. The chain employs TRBV12-3 or TRBV12-4 and TRBJ2-1; 10 nucleotides agree with TRBD2. Trimming at V came to 7 bases and at J to 12 bases, leaving 15 bases not matched to a gene. There are 15 residues in the CDR3. CDR3 DNA sequence: TGTGCCAGCACCACCCTAGCGGGGGCCCACTCGGGGCAGTTCTTC. It encodes CASTTLAGAHSGQFF.

This clonotype was detected many times. The chain combines TRBV5-1 with TRBJ2-5; D is uncertain. CDR3 size: 15 residues. The V and J ends lost 3 bases and 3 bases respectively, with 15 bases between them. Germline values: CDR1 SGHRS, CDR2 YFSETQ. The CDR3 is CASSYAATSEETQYF. The CDR3 DNA reads as TGCGCCAGCAGCTATGCGGCTACGTCGGAAGAGACCCAGTACTTC. The full variable domain, its missing parts supplied by reference TRBV5-1 and TRBJ2-5, is KAGVTQTPRYLIKTRGQQVTLSCSPISGHRSVSWYQQTPGQGLQFLFEYFSETQRNKGNFPGRFSGRQFSNSRSEMNVSTLELGDSALYLCASSYAATSEETQYFGPGTRLLVL.

A remark on this clonotype: A much larger clone sits a single nucleotide away, making a read error possible. This sequence joins TRBV20-1 and TRBJ2-1, with 12 bases matching TRBD2. Germline CDR1 is DFQATT and CDR2 is SNEGSKA (reference sequence). The CDR3 covers 13 residues. CDR3 loop: CSAGLAGSNEQFF. The CDR3 nucleotides read TGCAGCGCTGGACTAGCGGGGTCAAATGAGCAGTTCTTC.

This clonotype was recorded many times. The V call is TRBV9, the J call TRBJ2-7; D is perhaps TRBD1 (5 bases). Trimming took 3 bases from V and 1 from J, leaving 8 bases between them. The CDR3 sequence is 13 residues long. CDR1 is SGDLS, CDR2 YYNGEE, per germline. This CDR3 is CASSARQSYEQYF. The DNA for the CDR3 is TGTGCCAGCAGCGCCAGACAGTCCTACGAGCAGTACTTC.

This clonotype was detected ten times or more. This chain joins TRBV5-1 and TRBJ2-7, with D possibly matching TRBD2 (7 bases). The CDR3 totals 15 residues. Between the trimmed V and J ends, which lost 0 bases and 3 bases, there was a span of 13 bases. CDR1 and CDR2 from the germline V gene are SGHRS and YFSETQ. Written as DNA, the CDR3 is TGCGCCAGCAGCTTGGGCACAGGGAGGGTCTACGAGCAGTACTTC. It translates to CASSLGTGRVYEQYF. The variable domain in full, with the rest retrieved from reference TRBV5-1 and TRBJ2-7, is KAGVTQTPRYLIKTRGQQVTLSCSPISGHRSVSWYQQTPGQGLQFLFEYFSETQRNKGNFPGRFSGRQFSNSRSEMNVSTLELGDSALYLCASSLGTGRVYEQYFGPGTRLTVT.

Ten or more counts support this clonotype. The V call is TRBV20-1, the J call TRBJ2-7; 9 bases agree with TRBD2. Germline loops: CDR1 DFQATT, CDR2 SNEGSKA (reference sequence). The V gene end was trimmed by 2 bases and the J gene end by 3 bases; junction bases not matched to a gene: 8. The CDR3 covers 15 residues. CDR3 region: CSARNRLAEIYEQYF. The CDR3, as DNA: TGCAGTGCTAGAAATAGACTAGCGGAGATCTACGAGCAGTACTTC.

The sample holds many counts of this clonotype. This sequence joins TRBV9 and TRBJ2-1; 11 bases match TRBD2. With V trimmed by 3 bases and J by 4 bases, 15 bases remained unmatched. The CDR3 runs 19 residues. Germline V gene lookup returns CDR1 SGDLS and CDR2 YYNGEE. CDR3 bases: TGTGCCAGCAGCGCCCAGATACTAGCGGGGGCCACCTTATACAATGAGCAGTTCTTC. This gives the protein CASSAQILAGATLYNEQFF.

This clonotype was detected a few times. CDR3 residues: CSVDRDRGYEQYF. In DNA, the CDR3 is TGCAGTGTTGACCGGGACAGGGGGTACGAGCAGTACTTC. V usage is TRBV20-1 and J usage is TRBJ2-7; 11 bases fit TRBD1. This CDR3 spans 13 amino acids. The trim removed 7 bases at V and 4 bases at J, leaving 6 bases unmatched. CDR1 and CDR2 (germline): DFQATT, SNEGSKA (reference sequence).

This clonotype was recorded many times. The CDR3 region has the DNA TGCGCCAGCAGCTTGGTTCGACAGAGAGACGTTCCAGCGGGGGAAGACACAGATACGCAGTATTTT. This codes for CASSLVRQRDVPAGEDTDTQYF. The chain combines TRBV5-1 with TRBJ2-3; 8 nucleotides match TRBD2. The CDR3 covers 22 residues. With V trimmed by 0 bases and J by 2 bases, 23 bases remained unmatched. Germline loops: CDR1 SGHRS, CDR2 YFSETQ.

In its sample, this clonotype was seen many times. The chain couples TRBV5-1 to TRBJ2-7, with D tentatively TRBD2 (6 bases). V shed 4 bases and J shed 5 bases, with 10 bases lying between them. The CDR3 spans 12 residues. Germline V CDR1 and CDR2: SGHRS, YFSETQ. The CDR3: CASSGGSDEQYF. CDR3 bases: TGCGCCAGCAGCGGGGGGTCCGACGAGCAGTACTTC.

This clonotype appeared many times. This chain connects TRBV12-3 or TRBV12-4 to TRBJ2-5; D might be TRBD2 (6 bases). V lost 5 bases to trimming and J lost 7 bases, with 20 bases between them. CDR3 length: 15 residues. DNA for the CDR3: TGTGCCAGCAGTCCGGGGACTCTCCTCGGGGGGACCCAGTACTTC. Protein product: CASSPGTLLGGTQYF.

The sample holds many counts of this clonotype. The J gene is TRBJ2-2, the V gene TRBV20-1; TRBD2 agrees at 12 bases. Germline loops: CDR1 DFQATT, CDR2 SNEGSKA (reference sequence). The CDR3 sequence is 15 residues long. After removal of 5 bases from V and 8 bases from J, the junction contained 9 bases not matched to a gene. In DNA, the CDR3 is TGCAGTGCTTTTTCTAGCGGGGGGGCGGATGGGGAGCTGTTTTTT. Translating gives CSAFSSGGADGELFF.